One and the same sample provided the 21 T cell receptor beta chains below, sequenced in a study of T cells expressing NK-cell markers. TCRdb reprocessed the 5' RACE reads and keeps a single row for each CDR3 protein, giving no DNA. The specimen's table records hundreds of thousands of distinct CDR3 sequences. Sequenced material: blood T cells: a sorted CD56 or NKG2C T cell subset, CD4+ or CD8+ T cells, or bulk PBMC T cells (not recorded which). The source is a woman aged 18 to 75 in good health.

The V call is TRBV12-3 or TRBV12-4, the J call TRBJ1-1. The CDR3 is 15 residues long. The CDR3 region is CASSSHADGNTEAFF.

The chain uses TRBV7-8 and TRBJ2-7; the D gene TCRdb calls, TRBD1, cannot be checked with no DNA. CDR3 length: 15 residues. Germline CDR1 reads SGHVS; CDR2 reads FQNEAQ. CDR3 amino acids: CASSPFQGPSYEQYF. The entire variable domain, with the rest obtained from reference TRBV7-8 and TRBJ2-7, is as follows: GAGVSQSPRYKVAKRGQDVALRCDPISGHVSLFWYQQALGQGPEFLTYFQNEAQLDKSGLPSDRFFAERPEGSVSTLKIQRTQQEDSAVYLCASSPFQGPSYEQYFGPGTRLTVT.

V and J are TRBV12-3 or TRBV12-4 and TRBJ2-3. The CDR3 sequence is 13 residues long. This chain's CDR3 is CASREPLTDTQYF.

V and J are TRBV7-2 and TRBJ2-5; without DNA, the TCRdb call of TRBD2 cannot be checked. CDR3 length: 17 amino acids. Germline V lookup: CDR1 SGHTA, CDR2 FQGNSA. This CDR3 reads CASSLSGGSGKPETQYF. Full variable domain (missing parts from reference TRBV7-2 and TRBJ2-5): GAGVSQSPSNKVTEKGKDVELRCDPISGHTALYWYRQSLGQGLEFLIYFQGNSAPDKSGLPSDRFSAERTGGSVSTLTIQRTQQEDSAVYLCASSLSGGSGKPETQYFGPGTRLLVL.

The V and J genes are TRBV12-3 or TRBV12-4 and TRBJ2-5; checking the TCRdb D call of TRBD2 is not possible without DNA. This CDR3 is 13 amino acids long. The CDR3 loop reads CASIGSSGETQYF.

The chain uses TRBV7-3 and TRBJ2-1. Germline lookup yields CDR1 SGHTA and CDR2 FQGTGA. This CDR3 contains 12 residues. This chain's CDR3 is CASSVQGMEQFF.

The rearrangement links TRBV15 to TRBJ1-3; TCRdb's D gene call, TRBD1, goes unchecked for lack of DNA. Germline V lookup: CDR1 LNHNV, CDR2 YYDKDF (reference sequence). CDR3 length equals 14 residues. Here the CDR3 reads CATSSLGTGNTIYF.

V usage is TRBV18 and J usage is TRBJ2-3; the D gene TCRdb calls, TRBD1, cannot be checked with no DNA. CDR1 and CDR2 (germline): KGHSH, LQKENI. CDR3 length equals 13 residues. CDR3: CASSPRPGDTQYF.

The chain uses TRBV20-1 and TRBJ2-2; TCRdb gives TRBD1 as the D gene, but with no DNA this cannot be confirmed. Germline CDR1 and CDR2: DFQATT and SNEGSKA (reference sequence). The CDR3 has 16 amino acids. The CDR3 is CSARGPGQGNTGELFF.

This chain links TRBV12-3 or TRBV12-4 with TRBJ2-5; the TRBD2 assignment by TCRdb is unverifiable without DNA. The CDR3 totals 17 residues. The CDR3 is CASREGSASGGQETQYF.

The CDR3 spells CAWSIGTSGGETQYF. This chain links TRBV30 with TRBJ2-5; checking the TCRdb D call of TRBD2 is not possible without DNA. The V gene's germline CDR1 is GTSNPN and CDR2 SVGIG (reference sequence). CDR3 length: 15 residues.

The chain joins TRBV5-6 to TRBJ2-5; TCRdb designates TRBD1, a call that cannot be tested without DNA. CDR1 SGHDT and CDR2 YYEEEE come from the germline V gene. This CDR3 comprises 12 residues. CDR3 sequence: CASSPGTETQYF.

The chain links TRBV29-1 to TRBJ1-2; the D gene TCRdb calls, TRBD1, cannot be checked with no DNA. CDR3 size: 11 residues. CDR1 and CDR2 (germline): SQVTM, ANQGSEA. The CDR3 here is CSVDYGAGYTF.

The chain joins TRBV28 to TRBJ2-3; TCRdb picks TRBD1, but there is no DNA to check that call. CDR3 size: 17 residues. Looked up from germline, CDR1 is MDHEN and CDR2 is SYDVKM. This chain's CDR3 is CASRTTPGTSYTDTQYF.

This chain joins TRBV11-2 and TRBJ2-2; TCRdb designates TRBD1, a call that cannot be tested without DNA. The CDR3 consists of 14 residues. CDR1 and CDR2 from the germline V gene are SGHAT and FQNNGV. This CDR3 is CASSLEGAKGKLFF.

V and J are TRBV6-2 or TRBV6-3 and TRBJ1-2. This CDR3 has 11 residues. In germline, CDR1 is MNHEY, CDR2 SVGEGT. CDR3 sequence reads: CASTTVGSYTF.

This chain uses TRBV29-1 with TRBJ2-4; TCRdb selects TRBD1, and the lack of DNA leaves this call unchecked. In germline, CDR1 is SQVTM, CDR2 ANQGSEA. CDR3 length: 12 amino acids. This CDR3 reads CSVVKGAGIQYF. Looking up the rest from reference TRBV29-1 and TRBJ2-4 gives the full variable domain: SAVISQKPSRDICQRGTSLTIQCQVDSQVTMMFWYRQQPGQSLTLIATANQGSEATYESGFVIDKFPISRPNLTFSTLTVSNMSPEDSSIYLCSVVKGAGIQYFGAGTRLSVL.

The V and J genes are TRBV6-5 and TRBJ2-7; the D call of TRBD1 rests on TCRdb alone, since no DNA is present to check it. CDR1 is MNHEY and CDR2 is SVGAGI in the germline V gene. The CDR3 consists of 15 residues. This CDR3 is CASSYTVSGAGEQYF.

V and J are TRBV6-1 and TRBJ1-1. Germline V gene sequence: CDR1 MNHNS, CDR2 SASEGT. The CDR3 has 14 residues. The CDR3 spells CASPGGSPNTEAFF.

Here the CDR3 reads CASKGGLVIADTQYF. The chain is built from TRBV25-1 and TRBJ2-3; TCRdb's D call of TRBD2 is untestable without DNA. CDR1 and CDR2 (germline): MGHDK, SYGVNS. The CDR3 length is 15 residues.

The chain has TRBV12-3 or TRBV12-4 and TRBJ2-1. The CDR3 runs to 11 residues. The CDR3 here is CASSLEVGQFF.